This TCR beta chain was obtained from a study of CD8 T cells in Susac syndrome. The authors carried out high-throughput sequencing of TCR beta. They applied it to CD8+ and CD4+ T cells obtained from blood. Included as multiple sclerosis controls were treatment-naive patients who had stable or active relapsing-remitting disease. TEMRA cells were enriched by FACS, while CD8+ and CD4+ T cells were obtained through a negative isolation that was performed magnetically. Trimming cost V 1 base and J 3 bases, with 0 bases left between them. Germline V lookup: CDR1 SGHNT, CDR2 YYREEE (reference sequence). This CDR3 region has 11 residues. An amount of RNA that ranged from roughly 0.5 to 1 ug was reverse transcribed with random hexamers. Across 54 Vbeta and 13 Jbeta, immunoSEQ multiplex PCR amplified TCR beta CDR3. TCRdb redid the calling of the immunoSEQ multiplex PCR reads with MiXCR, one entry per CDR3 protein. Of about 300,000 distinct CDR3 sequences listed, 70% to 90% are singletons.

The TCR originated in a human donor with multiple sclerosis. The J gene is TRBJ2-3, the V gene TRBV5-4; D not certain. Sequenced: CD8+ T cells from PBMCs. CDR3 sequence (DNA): TGTGCCAGCAGCTTGACAGATACGCAGTATTTT. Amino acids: CASSLTDTQYF.